The 3 T cell receptor beta chains reported below all come from one sample, sequenced in a study of cytomegalovirus exposure and HLA in healthy donors. Primers: 60 Vbeta forward and 13 Jbeta reverse. This table comes from immunoSEQ multiplex PCR, and its TCRdb copy is limited to in-frame clones, with some not included. The data show about 180,000 clones, roughly 82% seen once. Sequenced sample: PBMCs. The receptors come from a middle-aged man in good health and CMV-seronegative.

V gene TRBV18 combines with J gene TRBJ1-2; 10 bases agree with TRBD1. CDR1 KGHSH and CDR2 LQKENI come from the germline V gene. This CDR3 comprises 14 residues. V dropped 3 bases and J dropped 6; count of bases not matched to a gene: 4. DNA of the CDR3: TGTGCCAGCTCACCGGGACAGGGGCATGATGGCTACACCTTC. Translated: CASSPGQGHDGYTF.

This clone was picked up a small number of times. Relative to the germline gene, one junction end is altered; a read error may explain this. The chain links TRBV2 to TRBJ2-7, with TRBD1 matching over 8 bases. Germline V lookup: CDR1 SNHLY, CDR2 FYNNEI. The CDR3 spans 10 residues. The CDR3 nucleotides read TGTGCCAGCAGTGAGGGACAGGTCCATTTC. It specifies CASSEGQVHF. Variable domain in full (rest from reference TRBV2 and TRBJ2-7): EPEVTQTPSHQVTQMGQEVILRCVPISNHLYFYWYRQILGQKVEFLVSFYNNEISEKSEIFDDQFSVERPDGSNFTLKIRSTKLEDSAMYFCASSEGQVHFGPGTRLTVT.

This chain uses TRBV7-9 with TRBJ2-1; 8 positions match TRBD1. Looked up from germline, CDR1 is SEHNR and CDR2 is FQNEAQ (reference sequence). CDR3 size: 14 residues. V was pared by 0 bases and J by 9 bases, with 4 bases of the junction left unmatched. The CDR3, as DNA: TGTGCCAGCAGCTTAGCGCAGGGGGCCGGTGAGCAGTTCTTC. It specifies CASSLAQGAGEQFF.